This TCR beta chain was retrieved from a study of Graves' ophthalmopathy and Graves' hyperthyroidism. This clonotype was recorded only once. Its antigen is unidentified. The authors amplified TCR beta CDR3 regions, and they did so from RNA transcripts for repertoire sequencing. After a first-round RT-PCR with HTBI primers, a second-round multiplex PCR was run. TCRdb ran MiXCR on the multiplex PCR reads and lists one entry per CDR3 protein. The data hold approximately 700,000 distinct CDR3 sequences, with about 41% observed a single time. Study-wide results and caveats: In blood, most expanded thyroid clonotypes above 0.001 frequency were also detected. Sensitivity reached roughly 70% and specificity around 72% when the model predicted ophthalmopathy progression.

The sequenced material came from peripheral blood. The TCR originated in an adult man with Graves' ophthalmopathy.

CDR3 nucleotide sequence: TGTGCCAGCAGTGACCCCAGGGGGGGCTCCGGGACAGGGGATGAAAAACTGTTTTTT. Its translation: CASSDPRGGSGTGDEKLFF. The J gene is TRBJ1-4, the V gene TRBV7-2; 10 bases line up with TRBD1. J gave up 6 bases and V 6 bases, and 19 bases lay outside the gene matches. There are 19 residues in the CDR3. Germline lookup yields CDR1 SGHTA and CDR2 FQGNSA.